The 19 T cell receptor beta chains below come from one sample, sequenced in a study of blood T cells in healthy people across ages. Alongside a J-beta primer mix, a sample-barcoded 5' primer served in a second PCR lasting about 7 to 11 cycles. MiXCR was run by TCRdb on the 5' RACE reads, yielding one entry per CDR3 protein. Counted here are around 870,000 distinct CDR3 sequences, 29% occurring once; the ten biggest clones make up roughly 17%. The sample consisted of blood. The origin of the receptors is an elderly woman in good health.

The rearrangement uses TRBV18 and TRBJ2-6; D not resolved. Germline assignment: CDR1 KGHSH and CDR2 LQKENI. The CDR3 covers 16 residues. The V and J ends lost 5 bases and 6 bases respectively, with 17 bases between them. The CDR3 region is CASSGRARNEANVLTF. DNA of the CDR3: TGTGCCAGCTCAGGCCGGGCCCGAAATGAGGCCAACGTCCTGACTTTC.

The chain links TRBV24-1 to TRBJ2-2, with TRBD1 matching 9 bases. The V gene's germline CDR1 is KGHDR and CDR2 SFDVKD. The CDR3 extends over 17 amino acids. With 6 bases clipped from V and 5 bases from J, the junction kept 12 bases outside the gene matches. The CDR3 protein is CATSPITGTGRTGELFF. CDR3 DNA sequence: TGTGCCACCAGTCCGATAACCGGGACAGGGAGAACCGGGGAGCTGTTTTTT.

This clonotype was counted only a few times. The chain joins TRBV20-1 to TRBJ2-6; 11 bases map to TRBD2. The ends lost 3 bases at V and 1 base at J; junction bases unmatched: 2. CDR3 length equals 16 residues. Germline assignment: CDR1 DFQATT and CDR2 SNEGSKA (reference sequence). The CDR3 nucleotides are TGCAGTGCTAGGGGACTAGCGGCTTCTGGGGCCAACGTCCTGACTTTC. This translates into CSARGLAASGANVLTF.

In its sample, this clonotype was seen many times. CDR3: CSAAGRINQPQHF. In nucleotides, the CDR3 is TGCAGCGCCGCCGGACGCATCAATCAGCCCCAGCATTTT. The genes are TRBV29-1 and TRBJ1-5, with D uncertain. The V gene lost 7 bases and the J gene lost 3 bases, with 13 bases spanning the gap. Germline V gene sequence: CDR1 SQVTM, CDR2 ANQGSEA. The CDR3 covers 13 residues.

A remark on this clonotype: This clone may be a read error of a much larger clone one base away. The chain combines TRBV30 with TRBJ2-5, with TRBD2 identical over 15 bases. With V trimmed by 3 bases and J by 11 bases, 19 bases remained unmatched. Germline values: CDR1 GTSNPN, CDR2 SVGIG (reference sequence). This CDR3 spans 18 amino acids. The DNA of the CDR3 is TGTGCCTGGAGCCGACTTACAAGGACTAGCGGGGGGGCCCATGAGCAGTACTTC. Translated, it gives CAWSRLTRTSGGAHEQYF.

This clonotype came up many times. This chain connects TRBV4-3 to TRBJ2-7, with 7 bases fitting TRBD1. The CDR3 is made up of 17 amino acids. V shed 0 bases and J 3 bases; nucleotides not matched to a gene: 11. The germline gives CDR1 LGHNA, CDR2 YSLEER. Written as DNA, the CDR3 is TGCGCCAGCAGCCAAGATCTGTTCTCGGACAGGCGCTACGAGCAGTACTTC. Residues: CASSQDLFSDRRYEQYF.

The chain has TRBV18 and TRBJ1-6; tentative D call: TRBD1 (6 bases). Trimming took off 5 bases at V and 4 bases at J, with 18 bases between the two ends. This CDR3 comprises 17 residues. Germline V gives CDR1 KGHSH, CDR2 LQKENI. CDR3 region: CASSSRAPGEYNSPLHF. CDR3 nucleotide sequence: TGTGCCAGCTCATCAAGGGCGCCAGGGGAGTATAATTCACCCCTCCACTTT.

V and J are TRBV9 and TRBJ2-1, with D perhaps TRBD1 (7 bases). Looked up from germline, CDR1 is SGDLS and CDR2 is YYNGEE. The V and J ends lost 4 bases and 2 bases respectively, with 13 bases between them. The length of the CDR3 is 15 residues. The CDR3 DNA reads TGTGCCAGCAGCTCCCAGGGGGGCACCTACAATGAGCAGTTCTTC. Translating gives CASSSQGGTYNEQFF.

Points on this clonotype: The CDR3 ends on some other residue instead of the conserved phenylalanine or tryptophan, so this is likely a read error. The rearrangement joins TRBV4-3 to TRBJ2-5; D call uncertain. Trimming stripped 0 bases from V and 5 bases from J, with 4 bases between. The CDR3 contains 12 residues. Germline lookup yields CDR1 LGHNA and CDR2 YSLEER. CDR3 sequence reads: CASSQDRETQYV. CDR3 sequence (DNA): TGCGCCAGCAGCCAAGATCGGGAGACCCAGTACGTC.

This clonotype was observed at least ten times. V and J are TRBV7-2 and TRBJ1-6, with D unresolved. Looked up from germline, CDR1 is SGHTA and CDR2 is FQGNSA. The ends were cut back, 8 bases at V and 0 bases at J, with 8 bases in the middle. The CDR3 totals 14 residues. The CDR3: CASGQSSYNSPLHF. Written as DNA, the CDR3 is TGTGCCAGCGGTCAGAGCTCCTATAATTCACCCCTCCACTTT.

The sample holds a few counts of this clonotype. This may arise from a read error, as a much more abundant clone is one base away. The chain combines TRBV7-2 with TRBJ2-6; 8 bases match TRBD1. The CDR3 totals 15 residues. Germline V gene data show CDR1 as SGHTA and CDR2 as FQGNSA. CDR3 nucleotide sequence: TGTGCCAGCAGCTTGACAGGGGTCGGGGCCAACGTCCGGACTTTC. This encodes CASSLTGVGANVRTF.

The sample holds many counts of this clonotype. The gene calls are TRBV6-5 and TRBJ1-5; D uncertain. The CDR3 is 13 amino acids. Germline V gene data show CDR1 as MNHEY and CDR2 as SVGAGI. Trimming pared 4 bases from V and 2 bases from J, leaving 6 bases between. CDR3 in DNA: TGTGCCAGCAGTTTTGGCGGCAATCAGCCCCAGCATTTT. It codes for CASSFGGNQPQHF.

A few counts support this clonotype. In DNA, the CDR3 is TGTGCCAGCAGTTACGGGACACATTATAGCAATCAGCCCCAGCATTTT. Amino acids: CASSYGTHYSNQPQHF. V gene TRBV6-2 or TRBV6-3 combines with J gene TRBJ1-5; TRBD1 might be the D (6 bases). This CDR3 comprises 16 residues. Germline V lookup: CDR1 MNHEY, CDR2 SVGEGT. V was trimmed by 2 bases and J by 0 bases, leaving 11 bases between them.

This clonotype came up many times. The chain is built from TRBV7-2 and TRBJ1-5, with 11 bases lining up with TRBD1. Germline CDR1 reads SGHTA; CDR2 reads FQGNSA. V lost 5 bases to trimming and J lost 2 bases; unmatched junction nucleotides: 2. The CDR3 totals 15 residues. CDR3 DNA sequence: TGTGCCAGCAGCATGGGACAGGGGGGCAATCAGCCCCAGCATTTT. It codes for CASSMGQGGNQPQHF.

The chain joins TRBV20-1 to TRBJ1-5; no clear D. This CDR3 is built from 15 residues. Trimming removed 5 bases from V and 0 bases from J, with 14 bases in between. Germline loops: CDR1 DFQATT, CDR2 SNEGSKA (reference sequence). The CDR3 nucleotides read TGCAGTGCTTCCCAGCCCCACGGTAGCAATCAGCCCCAGCATTTT. Translated, it gives CSASQPHGSNQPQHF.

In this sample, this clonotype turned up many times. This chain connects TRBV20-1 to TRBJ2-3; 10 bases are shared with TRBD2. The CDR3 is made up of 15 amino acids. CDR1 and CDR2 (germline): DFQATT, SNEGSKA (reference sequence). V lost 4 bases, J lost 6 bases, and 10 bases stayed unmatched. CDR3 sequence: CSAKIPSGGLDTQYF. The CDR3 nucleotides are TGCAGTGCTAAAATCCCTAGCGGGGGTTTGGATACGCAGTATTTT.

This clonotype was counted only a few times. A read error may explain this, as a much larger clone is one base away. This chain connects TRBV20-1 to TRBJ2-7; TRBD1 matches 11 bases. The DNA end is more similar to TRBJ2-5, so the J call may be wrong. Germline lookup yields CDR1 DFQATT and CDR2 SNEGSKA (reference sequence). The CDR3 extends over 15 amino acids. CDR3 bases: TGCAGTGCTACGGGGACAGGGGGTGCTTGGGAGACCCAGTACTTC. As protein: CSATGTGGAWETQYF.

This clonotype came up once. Its ends do not fully match the called genes, so a read error is possible. The chain employs TRBV10-3 and TRBJ2-1; 9 positions agree with TRBD2. CDR3 length: 17 amino acids. CDR1 is ENHRY, CDR2 SYGVKD, per germline. CDR3 amino acids: CVISELASGAPRSEQFF. CDR3 sequence (DNA): TGTGTCATCAGTGAGTTGGCTAGCGGGGCCCCTAGGAGTGAGCAGTTCTTT.

This chain connects TRBV20-1 to TRBJ1-4, with D perhaps matching TRBD1 (6 bases). Germline V gene sequence: CDR1 DFQATT, CDR2 SNEGSKA (reference sequence). This CDR3 spans 13 amino acids. Trimming shortened V by 7 bases and J by 7 bases, and 16 bases separated the two germline ends. The CDR3, as DNA: TGCAGTGTCAATACAGGGTCGGGTGAAAAACTGTTTTTT. It encodes CSVNTGSGEKLFF.